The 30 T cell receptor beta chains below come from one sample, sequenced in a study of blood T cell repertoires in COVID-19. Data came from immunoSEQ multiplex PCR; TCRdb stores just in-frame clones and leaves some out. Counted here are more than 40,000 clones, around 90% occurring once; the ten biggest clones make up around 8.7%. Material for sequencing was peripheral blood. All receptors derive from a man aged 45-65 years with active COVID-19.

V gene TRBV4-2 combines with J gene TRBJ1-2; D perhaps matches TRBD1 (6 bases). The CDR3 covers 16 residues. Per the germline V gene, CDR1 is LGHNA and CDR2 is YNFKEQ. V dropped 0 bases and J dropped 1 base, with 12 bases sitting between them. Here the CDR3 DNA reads TGTGCCAGCAGCCAAGATACCGGACAGCTTAACTATGGCTACACCTTC. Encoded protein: CASSQDTGQLNYGYTF.

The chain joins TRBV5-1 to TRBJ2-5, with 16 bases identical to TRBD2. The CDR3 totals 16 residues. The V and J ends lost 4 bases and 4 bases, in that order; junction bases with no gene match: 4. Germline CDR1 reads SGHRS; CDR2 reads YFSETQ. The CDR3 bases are TGCGCCAGCAGCCCGGGACTAGCGGGGGGGTTAGAGACCCAGTACTTC. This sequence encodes CASSPGLAGGLETQYF.

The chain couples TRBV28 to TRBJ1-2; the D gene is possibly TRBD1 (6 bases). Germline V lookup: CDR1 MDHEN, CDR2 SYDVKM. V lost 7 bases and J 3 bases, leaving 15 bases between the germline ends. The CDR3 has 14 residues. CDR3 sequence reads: CASTSQGPHYGYTF. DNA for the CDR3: TGTGCCAGCACCTCCCAGGGGCCCCACTATGGCTACACCTTC.

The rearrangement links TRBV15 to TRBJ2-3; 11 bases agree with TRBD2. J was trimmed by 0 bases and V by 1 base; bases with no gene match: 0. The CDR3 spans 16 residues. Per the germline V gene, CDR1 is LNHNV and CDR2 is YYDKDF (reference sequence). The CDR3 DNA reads TGTGCCACCAGCAGAGGGACTAGCGGGAGCACAGATACGCAGTATTTT. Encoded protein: CATSRGTSGSTDTQYF.

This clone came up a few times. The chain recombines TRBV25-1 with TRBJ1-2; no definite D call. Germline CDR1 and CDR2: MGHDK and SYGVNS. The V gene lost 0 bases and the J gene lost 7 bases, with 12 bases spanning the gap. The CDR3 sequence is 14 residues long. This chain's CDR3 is CASSEYLTGSGYTF. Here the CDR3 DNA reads TGTGCCAGCAGTGAATATTTGACTGGGAGTGGCTACACCTTC.

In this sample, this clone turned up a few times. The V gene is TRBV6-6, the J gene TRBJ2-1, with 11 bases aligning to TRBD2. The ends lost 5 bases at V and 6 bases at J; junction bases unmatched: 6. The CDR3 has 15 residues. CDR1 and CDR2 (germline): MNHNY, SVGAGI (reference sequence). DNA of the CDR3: TGTGCCAGCAGTCGGGTTAGCGGGGGGGTCAATGAGCAGTTCTTC. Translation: CASSRVSGGVNEQFF.

CDR3 loop: CASRGTANYGYTF. CDR3 DNA sequence: TGTGCCAGCAGGGGGACAGCCAACTATGGCTACACCTTC. V gene TRBV28 combines with J gene TRBJ1-2, with 7 bases matching TRBD1. The CDR3 is 13 residues long. The germline V gene encodes CDR1 MDHEN and CDR2 SYDVKM. V lost 6 bases, J lost 2 bases, and 3 bases stayed unmatched.

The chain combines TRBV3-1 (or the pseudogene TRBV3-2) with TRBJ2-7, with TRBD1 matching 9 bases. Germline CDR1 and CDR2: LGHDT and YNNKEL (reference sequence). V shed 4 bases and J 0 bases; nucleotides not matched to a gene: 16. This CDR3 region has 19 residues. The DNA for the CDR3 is TGTGCCAGCAGCCGAAAGGGACAGGGTGGGGGAAGGAGCTCCTACGAGCAGTACTTC. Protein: CASSRKGQGGGRSSYEQYF.

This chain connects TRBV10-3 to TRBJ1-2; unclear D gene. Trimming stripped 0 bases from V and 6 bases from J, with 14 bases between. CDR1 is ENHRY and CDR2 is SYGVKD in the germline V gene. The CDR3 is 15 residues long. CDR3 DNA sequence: TGTGCCATCAGTGAGTCGACGTTCCGCGGGGATGGCTACACCTTC. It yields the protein CAISESTFRGDGYTF.

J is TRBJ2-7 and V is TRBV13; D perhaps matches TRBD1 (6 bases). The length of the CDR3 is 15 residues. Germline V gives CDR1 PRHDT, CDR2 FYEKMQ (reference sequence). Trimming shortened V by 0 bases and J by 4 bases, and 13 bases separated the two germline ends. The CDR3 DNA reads TGTGCCAGCAGCTTAGGACAGGGTACCTCTTACGAGCAGTACTTC. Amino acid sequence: CASSLGQGTSYEQYF. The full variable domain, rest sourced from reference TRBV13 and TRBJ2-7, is AAGVIQSPRHLIKEKRETATLKCYPIPRHDTVYWYQQGPGQDPQFLISFYEKMQSDKGSIPDRFSAQQFSDYHSELNMSSLELGDSALYFCASSLGQGTSYEQYFGPGTRLTVT.

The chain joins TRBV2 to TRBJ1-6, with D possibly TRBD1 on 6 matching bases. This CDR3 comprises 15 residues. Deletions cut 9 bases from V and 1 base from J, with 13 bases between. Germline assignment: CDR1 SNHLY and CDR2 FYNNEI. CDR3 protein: CARNREESYNSPLHF. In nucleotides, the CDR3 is TGTGCCAGAAACAGGGAAGAATCCTATAATTCACCCCTCCACTTT. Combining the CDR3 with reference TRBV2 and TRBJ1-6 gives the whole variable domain EPEVTQTPSHQVTQMGQEVILRCVPISNHLYFYWYRQILGQKVEFLVSFYNNEISEKSEIFDDQFSVERPDGSNFTLKIRSTKLEDSAMYFCARNREESYNSPLHFGNGTRLTVT.

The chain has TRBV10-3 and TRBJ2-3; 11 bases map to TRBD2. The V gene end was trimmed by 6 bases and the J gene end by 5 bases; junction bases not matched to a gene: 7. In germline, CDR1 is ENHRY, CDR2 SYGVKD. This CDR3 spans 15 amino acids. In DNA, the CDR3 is TGTGCCATCAGCCGAGGACTAGCGGGTGAAGATACGCAGTATTTT. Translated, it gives CAISRGLAGEDTQYF.

As DNA, the CDR3 is TGTGCCAGCAGTGAATACAGGGGGAACACTGAAGCTTTCTTT. This gives the protein CASSEYRGNTEAFF. The chain recombines TRBV6-1 with TRBJ1-1; 7 nucleotides line up with TRBD1. The germline CDR1 and CDR2 sequences are MNHNS and SASEGT. The V segment lost 2 bases and the J segment 1 base; nucleotides outside the gene matches: 1. The CDR3 consists of 14 residues.

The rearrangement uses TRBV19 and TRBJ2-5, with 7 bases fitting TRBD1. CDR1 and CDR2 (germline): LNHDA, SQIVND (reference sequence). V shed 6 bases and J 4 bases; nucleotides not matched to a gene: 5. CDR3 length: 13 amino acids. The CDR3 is CASSGTGVETQYF. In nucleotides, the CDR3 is TGTGCCAGTAGCGGTACAGGGGTAGAGACCCAGTACTTC.

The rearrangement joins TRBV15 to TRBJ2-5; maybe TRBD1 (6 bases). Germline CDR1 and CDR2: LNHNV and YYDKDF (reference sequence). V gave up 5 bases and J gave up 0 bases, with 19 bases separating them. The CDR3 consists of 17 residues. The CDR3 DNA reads TGTGCCACCAGCTGGGGCCCTAGTACAGGGAACCAAGAGACCCAGTACTTC. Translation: CATSWGPSTGNQETQYF.

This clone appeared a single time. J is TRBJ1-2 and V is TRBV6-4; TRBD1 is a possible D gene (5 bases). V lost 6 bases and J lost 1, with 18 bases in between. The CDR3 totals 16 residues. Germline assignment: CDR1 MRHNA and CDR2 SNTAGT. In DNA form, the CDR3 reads TGTGCCAGCAGCGATCCCCCGGGGGGGAGTAACTATGGCTACACCTTC. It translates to CASSDPPGGSNYGYTF.

CDR3 amino acids: CASSSRDTFQETQYF. As DNA, the CDR3 is TGTGCCAGCAGCTCACGGGACACCTTCCAAGAGACCCAGTACTTC. The rearrangement joins TRBV5-6 to TRBJ2-5; possible D gene TRBD1, 6 bases. Trimming stripped 3 bases from V and 1 base from J, with 13 bases between. CDR1 and CDR2 from the germline V gene are SGHDT and YYEEEE. The CDR3 is 15 residues long.

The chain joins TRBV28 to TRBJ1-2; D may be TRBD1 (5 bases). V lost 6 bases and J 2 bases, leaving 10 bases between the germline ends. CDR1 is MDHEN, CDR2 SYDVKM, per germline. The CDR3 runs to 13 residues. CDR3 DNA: TGTGCCAGCAGGGACACCTGGAACTATGGCTACACCTTC. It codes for CASRDTWNYGYTF.

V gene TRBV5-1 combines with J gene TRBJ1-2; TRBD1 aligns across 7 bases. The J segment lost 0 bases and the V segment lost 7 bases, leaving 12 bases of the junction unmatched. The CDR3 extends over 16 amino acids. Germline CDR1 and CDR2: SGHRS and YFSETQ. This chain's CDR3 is CASSPSLDRANYGYTF. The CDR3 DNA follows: TGCGCCAGCTCGCCTTCTCTTGACAGGGCTAACTATGGCTACACCTTC.

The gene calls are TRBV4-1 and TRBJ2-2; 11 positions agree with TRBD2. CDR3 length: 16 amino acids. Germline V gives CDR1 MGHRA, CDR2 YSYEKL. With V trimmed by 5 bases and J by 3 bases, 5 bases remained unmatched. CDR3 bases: TGCGCCAGCAGCAGTAGCGGGAGGGCGGACACCGGGGAGCTGTTTTTT. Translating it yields CASSSSGRADTGELFF.

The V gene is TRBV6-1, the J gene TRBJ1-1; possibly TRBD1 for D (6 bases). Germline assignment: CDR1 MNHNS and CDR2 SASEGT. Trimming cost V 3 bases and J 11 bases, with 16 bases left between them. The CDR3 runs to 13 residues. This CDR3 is CASSDAGAARAFF. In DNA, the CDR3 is TGTGCCAGCAGTGATGCGGGGGCAGCCCGGGCTTTCTTT.

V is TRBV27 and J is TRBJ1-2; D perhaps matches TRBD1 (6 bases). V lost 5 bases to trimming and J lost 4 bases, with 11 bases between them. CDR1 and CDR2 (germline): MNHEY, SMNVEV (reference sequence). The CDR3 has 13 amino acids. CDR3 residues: CASSQGPLYGYTF. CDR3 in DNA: TGTGCCAGCAGTCAGGGGCCCCTCTATGGCTACACCTTC.

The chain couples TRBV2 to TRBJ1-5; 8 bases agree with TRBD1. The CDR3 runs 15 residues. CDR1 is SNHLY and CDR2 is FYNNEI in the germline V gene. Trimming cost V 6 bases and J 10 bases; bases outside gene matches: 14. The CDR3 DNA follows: TGTGCCAGCAGGAGGGACAGGCTAGCAATCAGCCCCCAGCATTTT. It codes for CASRRDRLAISPQHF.

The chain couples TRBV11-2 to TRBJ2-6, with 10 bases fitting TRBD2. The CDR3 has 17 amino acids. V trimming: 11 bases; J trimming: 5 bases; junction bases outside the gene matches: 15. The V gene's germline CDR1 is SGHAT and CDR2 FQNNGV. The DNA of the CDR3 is TGTGCCTCTATTCCGGGACTAGCGCCTCTCTGGGCCAACGTCCTGACTTTC. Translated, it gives CASIPGLAPLWANVLTF. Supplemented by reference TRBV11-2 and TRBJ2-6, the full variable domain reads EAGVAQSPRYKIIEKRQSVAFWCNPISGHATLYWYQQILGQGPKLLIQFQNNGVVDDSQLPKDRFSAERLKGVDSTLKIQPAKLEDSAVYLCASIPGLAPLWANVLTFGAGSRLTVL.

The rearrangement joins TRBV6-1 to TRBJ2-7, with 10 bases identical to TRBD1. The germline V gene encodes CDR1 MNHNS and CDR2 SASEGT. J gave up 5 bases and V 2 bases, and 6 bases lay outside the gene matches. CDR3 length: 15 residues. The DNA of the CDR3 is TGTGCCAGCAGTGAATGGGTTGGACAGGGGGACGAGCAGTACTTC. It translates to CASSEWVGQGDEQYF.

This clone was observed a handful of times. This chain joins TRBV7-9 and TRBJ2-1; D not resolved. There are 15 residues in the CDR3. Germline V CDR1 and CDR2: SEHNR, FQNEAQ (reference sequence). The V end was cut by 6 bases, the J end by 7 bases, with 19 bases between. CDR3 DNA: TGTGCCAGCAGTCCCAAGGTCCGAGTCGGGAATGAGCAGTTCTTC. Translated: CASSPKVRVGNEQFF.

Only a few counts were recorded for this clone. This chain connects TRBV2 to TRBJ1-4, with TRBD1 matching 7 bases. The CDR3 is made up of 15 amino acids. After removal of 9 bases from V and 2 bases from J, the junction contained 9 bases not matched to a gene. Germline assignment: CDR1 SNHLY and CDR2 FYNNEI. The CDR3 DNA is TGTGCCAGGGGAGTGCCGGGACAGACTAATGAAAAACTGTTTTTT. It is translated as CARGVPGQTNEKLFF.

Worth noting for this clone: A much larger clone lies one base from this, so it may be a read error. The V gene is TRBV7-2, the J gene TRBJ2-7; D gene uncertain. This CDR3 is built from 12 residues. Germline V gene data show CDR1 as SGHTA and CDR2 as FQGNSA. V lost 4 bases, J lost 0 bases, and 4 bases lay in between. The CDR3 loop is CASSSSSYEQYF. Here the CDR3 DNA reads TGTGCCAGCAGCTCCAGCTCCTACGAGCAGTACTTC.

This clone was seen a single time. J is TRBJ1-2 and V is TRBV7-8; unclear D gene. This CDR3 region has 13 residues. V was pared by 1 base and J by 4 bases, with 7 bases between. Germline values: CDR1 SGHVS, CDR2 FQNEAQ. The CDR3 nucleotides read TGTGCCAGCAGCTTAGATACAACCTATGGCTACACCTTC. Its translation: CASSLDTTYGYTF.

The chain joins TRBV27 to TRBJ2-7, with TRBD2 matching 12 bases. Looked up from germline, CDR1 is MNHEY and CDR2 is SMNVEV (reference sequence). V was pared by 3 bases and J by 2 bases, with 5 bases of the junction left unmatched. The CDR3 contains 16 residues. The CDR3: CASSFLAGGETYEQYF. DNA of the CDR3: TGTGCCAGCAGTTTCCTAGCGGGGGGGGAAACCTACGAGCAGTACTTC.